This T cell receptor (beta chain) was documented in a study of shared clonotypes between healthy human individuals. The wider study: A couple of female and a few male donors aged 18 to 49 were enrolled. Study-level results: Generation probabilities were higher for clonotypes shared across all four sorted-subset donors than for unshared ones.

A word on this clone: Its specificity is not known.

In germline, CDR1 is MNHEY, CDR2 SMNVEV (reference sequence). The V gene lost 0 bases and the J gene lost 0 bases, with 14 bases spanning the gap. CDR3 length equals 17 residues. The naive CD8 subset, CD45RO-negative cells positively selected for CCR7, excluded terminally differentiated effector memory CD45RA+ cells. The study drew all its donors from Caucasian adults living in Nashville, Tennessee. Measured with immunoSEQ multiplex PCR; TCRdb has only the in-frame clones, and not every one. The repertoire holds some 2,100,000 clones, with approximately 94% as singletons. The V gene is TRBV27, the J gene TRBJ2-5; possibly TRBD1 for D (6 bases). Sequencing used naive CD8+ T cells from PBMCs. The sequence was obtained from a man aged 18 to 29 in good health. Some clones in this sample may be carry-over from other donors' samples. The CDR3 coding sequence is TGTGCCAGCAGTTTATCGCCCAGGGGCAAGTACCAAGAGACCCAGTACTTC. The encoded protein is CASSLSPRGKYQETQYF.